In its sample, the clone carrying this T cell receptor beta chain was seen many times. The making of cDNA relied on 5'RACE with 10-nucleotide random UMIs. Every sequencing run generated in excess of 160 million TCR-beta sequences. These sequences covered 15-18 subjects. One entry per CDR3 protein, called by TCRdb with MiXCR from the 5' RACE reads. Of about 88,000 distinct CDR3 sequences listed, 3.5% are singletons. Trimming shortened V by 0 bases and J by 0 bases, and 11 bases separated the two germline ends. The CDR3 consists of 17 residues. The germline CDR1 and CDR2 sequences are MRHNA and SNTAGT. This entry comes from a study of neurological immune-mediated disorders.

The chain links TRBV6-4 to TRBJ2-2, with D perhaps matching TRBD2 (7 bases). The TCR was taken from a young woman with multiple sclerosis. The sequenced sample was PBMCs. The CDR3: CASSDSPGGANTGELFF. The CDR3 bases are TGTGCCAGCAGTGACTCACCGGGGGGCGCGAACACCGGGGAGCTGTTTTTT.